The 32 T cell receptor beta chains reported below all come from one sample, sequenced in a study of blood T cells in healthy people across ages. The authors ran a second PCR of 7 to 11 cycles using a sample-barcoded 5' primer and a J-beta primer mix. TCRdb analysed the 5' RACE reads with MiXCR anew, one entry per CDR3 protein. The data show about 1.4 million distinct CDR3 sequences, with roughly 60% seen just once and 5.5% to 8% held by the top ten. The material sequenced was blood. The receptors stem from a man aged 18 to 29 in good health.

V usage is TRBV2 and J usage is TRBJ2-1; 11 bases are shared with TRBD2. J gave up 5 bases and V 6 bases, and 6 bases lay outside the gene matches. This CDR3 spans 15 amino acids. Germline V CDR1 and CDR2: SNHLY, FYNNEI. CDR3 sequence (DNA): TGTGCCAGCAGGGGATCTAGCGGGGGGAACAATGAGCAGTTCTTC. This translates into CASRGSSGGNNEQFF.

V is TRBV7-9 and J is TRBJ2-1; D perhaps matches TRBD1 (6 bases). The CDR3 spans 18 residues. Trimming stripped 1 base from V and 2 bases from J, with 18 bases between. Germline values: CDR1 SEHNR, CDR2 FQNEAQ (reference sequence). The CDR3 here is CASSLEPIRQEPYNEQFF. The CDR3 coding sequence is TGTGCCAGCAGCTTAGAACCGATAAGACAGGAGCCCTACAATGAGCAGTTCTTC. Full variable domain (outside the CDR3, taken from reference TRBV7-9 and TRBJ2-1): DTGVSQNPRHKITKRGQNVTFRCDPISEHNRLYWYRQTLGQGPEFLTYFQNEAQLEKSRLLSDRFSAERPKGSFSTLEIQRTEQGDSAMYLCASSLEPIRQEPYNEQFFGPGTRLTVL.

CDR3 protein: CASSPPEERGTDTQYF. For the CDR3, the DNA is TGCGCCAGCAGCCCCCCCGAGGAGCGGGGCACAGATACGCAGTATTTT. The rearrangement links TRBV5-1 to TRBJ2-3, with D possibly TRBD2 on 6 matching bases. The CDR3 consists of 16 residues. V gave up 4 bases and J gave up 1 base, with 16 bases separating them. CDR1 is SGHRS, CDR2 YFSETQ, per germline.

This clonotype was seen only a few times. V usage is TRBV27 and J usage is TRBJ1-2; D is uncertain. Trimming pared 5 bases from V and 4 bases from J, leaving 11 bases between. Germline assignment: CDR1 MNHEY and CDR2 SMNVEV (reference sequence). The CDR3 loop spans 13 amino acids. The CDR3 DNA sequence: TGTGCCAGCAGTGCCGCAGGTTTCTATGGCTACACCTTC. Translated: CASSAAGFYGYTF.

The V gene is TRBV6-1, the J gene TRBJ1-5, with D perhaps TRBD1 (6 bases). Per germline, CDR1 MNHNS and CDR2 SASEGT. The CDR3 covers 17 residues. V lost 3 bases, J lost 0 bases, and 15 bases lay in between. CDR3 in DNA: TGTGCCAGCAGTGACCACAGGGTTTGGGGTAGCAATCAGCCCCAGCATTTT. Protein sequence: CASSDHRVWGSNQPQHF.

The chain links TRBV4-1 to TRBJ2-1; 11 bases are shared with TRBD2. CDR3 length: 15 amino acids. V was clipped by 3 bases and J by 6 bases; unmatched bases: 4. The germline gives CDR1 MGHRA, CDR2 YSYEKL. The CDR3 DNA follows: TGCGCCAGCAGCCAGTCTCTAGCGGGAGGCAATGAGCAGTTCTTC. Its protein product is CASSQSLAGGNEQFF.

The J gene is TRBJ2-4, the V gene TRBV4-1; perhaps TRBD2 as D (5 bases). The J call may not be correct, given that the DNA end is closer to TRBJ2-5. Per germline, CDR1 MGHRA and CDR2 YSYEKL. CDR3 size: 14 residues. This chain's CDR3 is CASSGRAPFGTQYF. The DNA for the CDR3 is TGCGCCAGCAGCGGGCGGGCCCCCTTTGGGACCCAGTACTTC.

This clonotype showed up many times. V usage is TRBV20-1 and J usage is TRBJ2-3, with D perhaps matching TRBD1 (5 bases). The germline gives CDR1 DFQATT, CDR2 SNEGSKA (reference sequence). CDR3 length: 13 amino acids. The CDR3 DNA reads TGCAGCCCCGGCAGGGTCGACACAGATACGCAGTATTTT. This translates into CSPGRVDTDTQYF.

The sample holds one count of this clonotype. This chain uses TRBV18 with TRBJ2-1, with D possibly matching TRBD2 (7 bases). The V and J ends lost 4 bases and 15 bases respectively, with 28 bases between them. The CDR3 loop spans 16 amino acids. Germline CDR1 KGHSH, CDR2 LQKENI. Here the CDR3 DNA reads TGTGCCAGCTCACAGGCCCCTTGGCGGGAGTACAGGGTTCGGTTCTTC. Translation: CASSQAPWREYRVRFF. The complete variable domain, with remaining parts taken from reference TRBV18 and TRBJ2-1, reads NAGVMQNPRHLVRRRGQEARLRCSPMKGHSHVYWYRQLPEEGLKFMVYLQKENIIDESGMPKERFSAEFPKEGPSILRIQQVVRGDSAAYFCASSQAPWREYRVRFFGPGTRLTVL.

This clonotype was counted a few times. The V call is TRBV7-2, the J call TRBJ2-3; D uncertain. Germline lookup yields CDR1 SGHTA and CDR2 FQGNSA. Trimming took 3 bases from V and 2 from J, leaving 9 bases between them. The CDR3 is 14 residues long. CDR3 sequence: CASSFGFVTDTQYF. DNA of the CDR3: TGTGCCAGCAGCTTTGGGTTTGTCACAGATACGCAGTATTTT.

V and J are TRBV20-1 and TRBJ1-6; D is uncertain. The CDR3 is made up of 13 amino acids. Per germline, CDR1 DFQATT and CDR2 SNEGSKA (reference sequence). Trimming pared 3 bases from V and 8 bases from J, leaving 11 bases between. The CDR3 spells CSARADRYSPLHF. In DNA, the CDR3 is TGCAGTGCTAGGGCTGATAGATATTCACCCCTCCACTTT.

This clonotype has only one observation. The chain carries TRBV4-1 and TRBJ2-1, with D possibly being TRBD2 (6 bases). Germline assignment: CDR1 MGHRA and CDR2 YSYEKL. The CDR3 contains 14 residues. V lost 1 base to trimming and J lost 6 bases, with 10 bases between them. CDR3 sequence (DNA): TGCGCCAGCAGCCAAGGCGCGGGGACCAATGAGCAGTTCTTC. It yields the protein CASSQGAGTNEQFF.

The chain has TRBV10-3 and TRBJ2-7; D is unclear. Between the trimmed V and J ends, which lost 0 bases and 5 bases, there was a span of 8 bases. Germline V lookup: CDR1 ENHRY, CDR2 SYGVKD. The CDR3 covers 13 residues. The CDR3 DNA sequence: TGTGCCATCAGTGAGTCGACCCTTGACGAGCAGTACTTC. Translated, it gives CAISESTLDEQYF.

V is TRBV11-2 and J is TRBJ2-1, with TRBD2 matching over 9 bases. This CDR3 comprises 17 residues. V was pared by 5 bases and J by 9 bases, with 17 bases of the junction left unmatched. The V gene's germline CDR1 is SGHAT and CDR2 FQNNGV. Written as DNA, the CDR3 is TGTGCCAGCAGCCTCCTCCGGGGTAGCGGGAGTCTTATTGAGCAGTTCTTC. Protein: CASSLLRGSGSLIEQFF.

There are a few counts of this clonotype. V is TRBV29-1 and J is TRBJ2-1; D remains unclear. CDR1 is SQVTM and CDR2 is ANQGSEA in the germline V gene. This CDR3 is built from 11 residues. Between the trimmed V and J ends, which lost 5 bases and 6 bases, there was a span of 8 bases. This CDR3 reads CSVRPANEQFF. The CDR3 nucleotides read TGCAGCGTTCGGCCCGCCAATGAGCAGTTCTTC.

The J gene is TRBJ2-5, the V gene TRBV9; D not certain. The CDR3 is made up of 15 amino acids. The germline gives CDR1 SGDLS, CDR2 YYNGEE. V lost 0 bases and J lost 0, with 9 bases in between. This CDR3 reads CASSVAEDYQETQYF. CDR3 bases: TGTGCCAGCAGCGTAGCTGAAGACTACCAAGAGACCCAGTACTTC.

As regards this clonotype: The junction departs from germline at one end; a sequencing error may be responsible. The genes are TRBV2 and TRBJ1-6; unclear D gene. The CDR3 is 16 residues long. Germline V gene data show CDR1 as SNHLY and CDR2 as FYNNEI. The CDR3 here is CVSGPERNLYNSPLHF. The CDR3 DNA reads TGTGTCAGCGGGCCTGAGCGGAACTTATATAATTCACCCCTCCACTTT.

The rearrangement joins TRBV5-1 to TRBJ2-7, with 8 bases that match TRBD2. The CDR3 length is 15 residues. The junction had 7 bases not matched to a gene; V was cut back by 0 bases and J by 5 bases. Germline CDR1 and CDR2: SGHRS and YFSETQ. The CDR3 region is CASSLGVAGTNEQYF. CDR3 nucleotides: TGCGCCAGCAGCTTGGGAGTAGCGGGAACTAACGAGCAGTACTTC. Looking up the rest from reference TRBV5-1 and TRBJ2-7 gives the full variable domain: KAGVTQTPRYLIKTRGQQVTLSCSPISGHRSVSWYQQTPGQGLQFLFEYFSETQRNKGNFPGRFSGRQFSNSRSEMNVSTLELGDSALYLCASSLGVAGTNEQYFGPGTRLTVT.

This clonotype was seen at least ten times. At one end, the junction sequence differs from germline, possibly due to a read error. The chain is built from TRBV3-1 and TRBJ1-1, with D unclear. The CDR3 extends over 11 amino acids. The germline V gene has CDR1 LGHDT and CDR2 YNNKEL (reference sequence). CDR3 bases: TGCGCCAGCTCCGTTAACACTGAAGCTTTCTTT. Protein: CASSVNTEAFF. The whole variable domain, filled in from reference TRBV3-1 and TRBJ1-1, reads DTAVSQTPKYLVTQMGNDKSIKCEQNLGHDTMYWYKQDSKKFLKIMFSYNNKELIINETVPNRFSPKSPDKAHLNLHINSLELGDSAVYFCASSVNTEAFFGQGTRLTVV.

In the case of this clonotype: A read error may account for a junction end that differs from germline. The chain joins TRBV7-8 to TRBJ2-3; 9 bases match TRBD2. Germline CDR1 reads SGHVS; CDR2 reads FQNEAQ. The CDR3 length is 14 residues. CDR3 amino acids: CASGAGGTTDAQYF. The DNA of the CDR3 is TGTGCCAGCGGAGCGGGGGGCACCACAGATGCGCAGTATTTT.

This clonotype was seen only a few times. This sequence joins TRBV20-1 and TRBJ2-1; D is uncertain. The CDR3 loop spans 10 amino acids. V lost 7 bases and J 10 bases, leaving 11 bases between the germline ends. CDR1 and CDR2 from the germline V gene are DFQATT and SNEGSKA (reference sequence). Written as DNA, the CDR3 is TGCAGTGTTGGGGATACCGAGCAGTTCTTC. Protein product: CSVGDTEQFF.

This chain joins TRBV5-8 and TRBJ1-4, with 8 bases identical to TRBD1. Losses at the gene ends were 0 bases for V and 2 bases for J; bases not matched to a gene: 9. Germline-derived CDR1 and CDR2 are SGHTS and YDEGEE. The CDR3 extends over 18 amino acids. This CDR3 is CASSLGQGAVQTNEKLFF. CDR3 nucleotide sequence: TGTGCCAGCAGCTTGGGGCAGGGGGCTGTGCAGACTAATGAAAAACTGTTTTTT.

This clonotype was counted between two and nine times. The chain employs TRBV20-1 and TRBJ1-5; possible D gene TRBD1, 5 bases. Deletions cut 3 bases from V and 7 bases from J, with 13 bases between. The CDR3 has 13 amino acids. Germline CDR1 and CDR2: DFQATT and SNEGSKA (reference sequence). The CDR3 sequence is CSASGPRGQPQHF. CDR3 in DNA: TGCAGTGCTAGCGGGCCGAGGGGCCAGCCCCAGCATTTT.

This clonotype was seen a handful of times. This sequence joins TRBV7-2 and TRBJ2-3; D might be TRBD2 (7 bases). CDR1 and CDR2 (germline): SGHTA, FQGNSA. The CDR3 is made up of 15 amino acids. V was shortened by 3 bases and J by 6 bases, with 16 bases between the two germline ends. CDR3 DNA sequence: TGTGCCAGCAGCTTTGGGAGGGGGGAATGGGATACGCAGTATTTT. Its protein is CASSFGRGEWDTQYF.

The count of this clonotype is one. CDR3 amino acids: CASSLELWGGAQETQYF. CDR3 DNA sequence: TGTGCCAGCAGCTTAGAGCTTTGGGGAGGGGCCCAAGAGACCCAGTACTTC. V usage is TRBV7-2 and J usage is TRBJ2-5, with 7 bases that match TRBD2. Trimming at V came to 1 base and at J to 1 base, leaving 9 bases not matched to a gene. Germline CDR1 and CDR2: SGHTA and FQGNSA. CDR3 length: 17 residues.

To note about this clonotype: This may arise from a read error, as a much more abundant clone is one base away. The rearrangement links TRBV29-1 to TRBJ1-1, with 10 nucleotides matching TRBD1. CDR1 is SQVTM and CDR2 is ANQGSEA in the germline V gene. Trimming took 6 bases from V and 1 from J; bases not matched to a gene: 5. This CDR3 is 14 amino acids long. CDR3 sequence (DNA): TGCAGCGTACGACAGGGGGCGGAGAACACTGAAGCTTTCTTT. It translates to CSVRQGAENTEAFF.

The chain links TRBV20-1 to TRBJ2-3, with TRBD1 matching 8 bases. With V trimmed by 1 base and J by 2 bases, 5 bases remained unmatched. Per germline, CDR1 DFQATT and CDR2 SNEGSKA (reference sequence). The CDR3 has 15 residues. The CDR3 loop is CSARGDRFFTDTQYF. For the CDR3, the DNA is TGCAGTGCTAGAGGGGACAGGTTTTTCACAGATACGCAGTATTTT.

This clonotype was observed a handful of times. V is TRBV29-1 and J is TRBJ1-1, with 8 bases fitting TRBD1. The germline V gene encodes CDR1 SQVTM and CDR2 ANQGSEA. The V gene end was trimmed by 4 bases and the J gene end by 8 bases; junction bases not matched to a gene: 6. This CDR3 comprises 12 residues. The CDR3 bases are TGCAGCGTTGGGGCAGGGGGCGAGGAAGCTTTCTTT. Translation gives CSVGAGGEEAFF.

The chain employs TRBV20-1 and TRBJ2-4, with TRBD1 matching 11 bases. The J call could be wrong; TRBJ2-7 is a better fit for the DNA end. The CDR3 extends over 17 amino acids. The germline V gene encodes CDR1 DFQATT and CDR2 SNEGSKA (reference sequence). This CDR3 reads CSARPMRTGGSFYEQYF. The CDR3 nucleotides are TGCAGTGCTAGACCCATGCGGACAGGGGGCAGTTTCTACGAGCAGTACTTC.

The V call is TRBV12-3 or TRBV12-4, the J call TRBJ2-7; D is unclear. This CDR3 is built from 14 residues. The V end lost 0 bases, the J end lost 2 bases, and 8 bases lay between the germline ends. CDR3 amino acids: CASSLAVPTYEQYF. CDR3 DNA sequence: TGTGCCAGCAGTTTAGCCGTGCCGACCTACGAGCAGTACTTC.

This clonotype has just a few counts. The chain couples TRBV4-1 to TRBJ1-2; the D is unclear. With 0 bases removed from V and 0 bases from J, the gap between germline ends came to 8 bases. Looked up from germline, CDR1 is MGHRA and CDR2 is YSYEKL. The length of the CDR3 is 15 residues. CDR3 loop: CASSQDRTANYGYTF. The CDR3 bases are TGCGCCAGCAGCCAAGATCGCACAGCTAACTATGGCTACACCTTC.

The rearrangement joins TRBV4-2 to TRBJ2-1, with 13 bases matching TRBD2. The V and J ends lost 3 bases and 9 bases, in that order; junction bases with no gene match: 5. The germline V gene has CDR1 LGHNA and CDR2 YNFKEQ. The CDR3 totals 15 residues. The CDR3, as DNA: TGTGCCAGCAGCCACGGACTAGCGGGAGCTGGTGAGCAGTTCTTC. It encodes CASSHGLAGAGEQFF.